The table lists the clone carrying this T cell receptor beta chain with many counts. The antigen remains undetermined. With 11 bases removed from V and 1 base from J, the gap between germline ends came to 14 bases. Per germline, CDR1 MNHEY and CDR2 SVGEGT. The CDR3 is 13 amino acids. Each CDR3 protein is one row after TCRdb ran MiXCR on the 5' RACE reads. The table has about 240,000 distinct CDR3 sequences, more than 8% seen once. The sample is drawn from a study of T-cell memory formation after mild COVID-19. The wider study: Each donor largely had its own TCR clusters.

Study-wide findings and caveats: Mainly in CM and EM were contracting CD4+ clones; CD8+ were in EMRA. Memory cells collected pre-infection included some clones that later responded, suggesting cross-reactive memory joined.

The sample was PBMCs or a T cell subset sorted from them (not recorded which). V gene TRBV6-2 or TRBV6-3 combines with J gene TRBJ1-1, with D perhaps matching TRBD1 (5 bases). The TCR comes from a man between 18 and 29 years old who had mild COVID-19 (a few samples of this study predate the infection). Cell type and time point are not known. The CDR3 DNA follows: TGTGCCGGACACCGGGACGGGAACACTGAAGCTTTCTTT. Translation: CAGHRDGNTEAFF.